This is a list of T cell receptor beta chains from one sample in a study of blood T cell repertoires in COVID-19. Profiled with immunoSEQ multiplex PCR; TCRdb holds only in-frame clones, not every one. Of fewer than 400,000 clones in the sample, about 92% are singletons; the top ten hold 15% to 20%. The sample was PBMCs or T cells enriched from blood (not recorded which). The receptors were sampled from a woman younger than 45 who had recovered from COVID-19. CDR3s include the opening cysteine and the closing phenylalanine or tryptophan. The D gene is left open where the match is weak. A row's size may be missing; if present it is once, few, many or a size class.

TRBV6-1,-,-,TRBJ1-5,CASSERGSTTPEPQHF,TGTGCCAGCAGTGAGCGGGGCTCAACGACCCCGGAGCCCCAGCATTTT
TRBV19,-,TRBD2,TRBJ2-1,CASSSVSGGYNEQFF,TGTGCCAGTAGTTCGGTTAGCGGGGGGTACAATGAGCAGTTCTTC
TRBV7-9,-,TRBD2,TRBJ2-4,CASSFTSGPKNIQYF,TGTGCCAGCAGTTTTACTAGCGGGCCCAAAAACATTCAGTACTTC
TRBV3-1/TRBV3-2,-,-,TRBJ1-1,CASSQDAGVGGAFF,TGTGCCAGCAGCCAAGATGCGGGAGTTGGCGGGGCTTTCTTT
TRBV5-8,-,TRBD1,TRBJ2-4,CASSLWTGGESDF,TGTGCCAGCAGCTTGTGGACAGGGGGGGAGTCGGACTTC
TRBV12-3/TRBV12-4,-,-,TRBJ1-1,CASSIQGNTEAFF,TGTGCCAGCAGTATCCAGGGAAACACTGAAGCTTTCTTT
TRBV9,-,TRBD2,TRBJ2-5,CASSVDQAGGRETQYF,TGTGCCAGCAGCGTAGATCAAGCGGGGGGCCGAGAGACCCAGTACTTC
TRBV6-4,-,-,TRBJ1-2,CASRETGAQSGGYTF,TGTGCCAGCAGGGAGACAGGAGCTCAGAGTGGTGGCTACACCTTC
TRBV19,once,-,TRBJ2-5,CASSIVAGRETQYF,TGTGCCAGTAGTATAGTTGCGGGTCGGGAGACCCAGTACTTC
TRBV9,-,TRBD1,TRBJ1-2,CASSVRSSGQGEGYTF,TGTGCCAGCAGCGTCCGCTCATCGGGACAGGGGGAGGGCTACACCTTC
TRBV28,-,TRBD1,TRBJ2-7,CASSLSGGLAYEQYF,TGTGCCAGCAGTTTATCAGGGGGCCTTGCCTACGAGCAGTACTTC
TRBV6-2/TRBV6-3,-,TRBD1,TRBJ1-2,CASSYGPGQVGGYTF,TGTGCCAGCAGTTACGGCCCCGGACAGGTCGGTGGCTACACCTTC
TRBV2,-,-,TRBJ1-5,CASSVSLYQPQHF,TGTGCCAGCAGTGTTAGTCTGTACCAGCCCCAGCATTTT
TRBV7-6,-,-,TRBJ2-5,CASSLASQGQQTQYF,TGTGCCAGCAGCTTAGCGAGCCAGGGGCAGCAGACCCAGTACTTC
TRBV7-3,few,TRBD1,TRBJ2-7,CASSLTRTGSYEQYF,TGTGCCAGCAGCTTAACGCGGACAGGGTCCTACGAGCAGTACTTC
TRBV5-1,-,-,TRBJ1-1,CASSLAGVGNTEAFF,TGCGCCAGCAGCTTGGCAGGGGTCGGGAACACTGAAGCTTTCTTT
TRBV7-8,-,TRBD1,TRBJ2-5,CASLFKGTGKGLVLGETQYF,TGTGCCAGCTTGTTCAAAGGGACAGGGAAGGGATTAGTCTTAGGAGAGACCCAGTACTTC
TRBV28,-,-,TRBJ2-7,CASGQGIRSSYEQYF,TGTGCCAGTGGGCAGGGAATAAGGTCCTCCTACGAGCAGTACTTC